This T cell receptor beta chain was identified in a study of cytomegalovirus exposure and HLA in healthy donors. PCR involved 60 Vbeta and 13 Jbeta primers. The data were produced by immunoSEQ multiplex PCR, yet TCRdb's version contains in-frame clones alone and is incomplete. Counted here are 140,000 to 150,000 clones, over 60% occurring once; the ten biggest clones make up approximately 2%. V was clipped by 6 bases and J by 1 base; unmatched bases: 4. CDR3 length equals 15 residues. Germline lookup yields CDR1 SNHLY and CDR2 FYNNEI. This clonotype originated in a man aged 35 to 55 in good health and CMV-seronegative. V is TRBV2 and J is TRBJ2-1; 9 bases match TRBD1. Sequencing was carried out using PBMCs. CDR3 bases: TGTGCCAGCAGAGCGACAGGGGGGTCCTACAATGAGCAGTTCTTC. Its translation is CASRATGGSYNEQFF.